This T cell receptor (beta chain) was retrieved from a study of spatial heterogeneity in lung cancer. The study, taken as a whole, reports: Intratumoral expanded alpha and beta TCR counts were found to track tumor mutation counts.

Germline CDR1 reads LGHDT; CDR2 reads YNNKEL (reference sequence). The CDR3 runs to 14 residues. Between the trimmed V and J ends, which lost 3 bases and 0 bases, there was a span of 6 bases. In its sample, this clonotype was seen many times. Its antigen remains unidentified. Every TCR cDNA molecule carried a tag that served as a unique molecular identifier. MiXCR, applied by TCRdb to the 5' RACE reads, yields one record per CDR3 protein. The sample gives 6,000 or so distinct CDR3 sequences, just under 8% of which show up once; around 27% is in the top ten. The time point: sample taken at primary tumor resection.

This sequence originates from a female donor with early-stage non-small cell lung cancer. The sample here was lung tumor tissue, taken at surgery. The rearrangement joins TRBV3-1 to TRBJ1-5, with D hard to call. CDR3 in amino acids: CASSQGTSNQPQHF. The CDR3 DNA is TGTGCCAGCAGCCAGGGCACTAGCAATCAGCCCCAGCATTTT. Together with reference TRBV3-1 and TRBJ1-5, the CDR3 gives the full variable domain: DTAVSQTPKYLVTQMGNDKSIKCEQNLGHDTMYWYKQDSKKFLKIMFSYNNKELIINETVPNRFSPKSPDKAHLNLHINSLELGDSAVYFCASSQGTSNQPQHFGDGTRLSIL.